This T cell receptor (beta chain) emerged from a study of cytomegalovirus exposure and HLA in healthy donors. Study-level findings and limits: Later work found that TCR association rates differed between HLA loci; DRB1 had the most and HLA-C the fewest. Upon later analysis, HLA-associated TCR beta chains proved more clonally expanded than other, equally common chains. TCR beta V- and J-gene trimming was later associated with a missense DCLRE1C variant. Analyzed later, most CMV-associated TCR beta chains appeared HLA-restricted.

PCR amplification relied on 60 Vbeta primers (plus 13 Jbeta primers). Only in-frame clones appear in the TCRdb table, and some are missing; sequencing was by immunoSEQ multiplex PCR. The sample records 200,000 to 250,000 clones, 60% to 85% being singletons. Regarding this clone: The antigen is undetermined.

The CDR3 has 15 residues. The ends lost 4 bases at V and 2 bases at J; junction bases unmatched: 5. Germline-derived CDR1 and CDR2 are MNHNS and SASEGT. The sample taken for sequencing was PBMCs. This chain joins TRBV6-1 and TRBJ2-1; 7 nucleotides line up with TRBD1. This receptor was identified in a man aged 35 to 55 in good health and CMV-seronegative. In nucleotides, the CDR3 is TGTGCCAGCAGTGTTTTAGACAGGGCCTACAATGAGCAGTTCTTC. It specifies CASSVLDRAYNEQFF.